This T cell receptor (beta chain) is drawn from a study of T cells in Graves' hyperthyroidism and ophthalmopathy. In its sample, this clonotype was seen a few times. From RNA transcripts, TCR beta CDR3 regions were amplified. The HTBI primer set drove a first-round RT-PCR of the TCR CDR3. In TCRdb, the multiplex PCR reads were re-called with MiXCR into one record per CDR3 protein. Of about 380,000 distinct CDR3 sequences in the sample, approximately 13% were seen once. Germline CDR1 and CDR2: MNHEY and SMNVEV (reference sequence). V lost 3 bases and J 1 base, leaving 12 bases between the germline ends. CDR3 length equals 15 residues.

The material sequenced was blood. The chain has TRBV27 and TRBJ1-1; D unresolved. This receptor was identified in a man aged 25 to 40 with Graves' hyperthyroidism that later progressed to Graves' ophthalmopathy. CDR3 sequence: CASSFTGLPNTEAFF. The CDR3 nucleotides are TGTGCCAGCAGTTTCACGGGCCTACCGAACACTGAAGCTTTCTTT.